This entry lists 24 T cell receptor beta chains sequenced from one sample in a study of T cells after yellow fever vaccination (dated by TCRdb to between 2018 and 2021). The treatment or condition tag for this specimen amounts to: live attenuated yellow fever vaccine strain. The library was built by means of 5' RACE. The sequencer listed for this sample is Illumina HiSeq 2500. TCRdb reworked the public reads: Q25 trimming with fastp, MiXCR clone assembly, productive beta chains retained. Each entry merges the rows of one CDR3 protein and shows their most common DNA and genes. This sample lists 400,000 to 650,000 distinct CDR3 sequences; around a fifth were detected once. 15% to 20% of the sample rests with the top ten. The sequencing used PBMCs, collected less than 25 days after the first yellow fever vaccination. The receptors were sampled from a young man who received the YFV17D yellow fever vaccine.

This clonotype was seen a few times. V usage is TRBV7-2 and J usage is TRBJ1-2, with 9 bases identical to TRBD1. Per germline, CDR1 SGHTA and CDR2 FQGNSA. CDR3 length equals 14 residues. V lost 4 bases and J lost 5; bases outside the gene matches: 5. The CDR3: CASSSDRGRYGYTF. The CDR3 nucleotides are TGTGCCAGCAGCTCCGACAGGGGGAGATATGGCTACACCTTC. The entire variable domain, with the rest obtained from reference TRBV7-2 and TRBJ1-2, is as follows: GAGVSQSPSNKVTEKGKDVELRCDPISGHTALYWYRQSLGQGLEFLIYFQGNSAPDKSGLPSDRFSAERTGGSVSTLTIQRTQQEDSAVYLCASSSDRGRYGYTFGSGTRLTVV.

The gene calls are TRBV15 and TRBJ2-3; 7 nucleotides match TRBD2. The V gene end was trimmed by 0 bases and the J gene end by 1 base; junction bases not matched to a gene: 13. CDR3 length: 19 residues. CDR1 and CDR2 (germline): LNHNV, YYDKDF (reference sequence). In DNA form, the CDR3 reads TGTGCCACCAGCAGAGAGTTCGGGTTACAAGCGGGACGCACAGATACGCAGTATTTT. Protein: CATSREFGLQAGRTDTQYF.

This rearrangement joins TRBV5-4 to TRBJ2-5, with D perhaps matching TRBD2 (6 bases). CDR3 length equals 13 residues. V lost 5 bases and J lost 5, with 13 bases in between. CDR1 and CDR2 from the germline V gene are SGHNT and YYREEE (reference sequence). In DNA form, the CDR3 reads TGTGCCAGCAGGCTGGCAGCGGGCGAGACCCAGTACTTC. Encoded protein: CASRLAAGETQYF.

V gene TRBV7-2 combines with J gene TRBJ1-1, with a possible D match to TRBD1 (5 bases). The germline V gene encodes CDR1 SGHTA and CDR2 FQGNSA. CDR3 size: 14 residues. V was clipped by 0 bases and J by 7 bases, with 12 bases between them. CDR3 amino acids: CASSLARGLHEAFF. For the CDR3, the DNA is TGTGCCAGCAGCTTAGCCCGGGGCCTCCATGAAGCTTTCTTT.

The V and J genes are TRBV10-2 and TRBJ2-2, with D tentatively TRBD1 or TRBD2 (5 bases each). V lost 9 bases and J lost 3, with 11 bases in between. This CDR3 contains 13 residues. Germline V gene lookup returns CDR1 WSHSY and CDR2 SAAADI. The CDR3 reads CARRGRDTGELFF. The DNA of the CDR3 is TGCGCCAGACGGGGCAGGGACACCGGGGAGCTGTTTTTT.

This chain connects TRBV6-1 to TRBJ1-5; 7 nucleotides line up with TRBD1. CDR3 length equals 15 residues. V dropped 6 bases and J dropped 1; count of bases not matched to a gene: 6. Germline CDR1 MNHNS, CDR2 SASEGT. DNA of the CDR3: TGTGCCAGCAGGAATAAGGGGGCAAGCAATCAGCCCCAGCATTTT. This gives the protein CASRNKGASNQPQHF.

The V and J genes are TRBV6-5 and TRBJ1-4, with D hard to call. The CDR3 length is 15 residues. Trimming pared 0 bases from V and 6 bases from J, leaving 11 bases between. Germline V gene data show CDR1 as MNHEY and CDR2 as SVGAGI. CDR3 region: CASSYSKTTDEKLFF. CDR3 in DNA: TGTGCCAGCAGTTACTCGAAGACAACAGATGAAAAACTGTTTTTT.

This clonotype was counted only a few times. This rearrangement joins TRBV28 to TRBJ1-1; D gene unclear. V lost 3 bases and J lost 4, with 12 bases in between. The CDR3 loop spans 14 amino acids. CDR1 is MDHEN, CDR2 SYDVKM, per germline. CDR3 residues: CASSLWEASTEAFF. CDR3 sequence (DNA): TGTGCCAGCAGTTTGTGGGAGGCGAGCACTGAAGCTTTCTTT. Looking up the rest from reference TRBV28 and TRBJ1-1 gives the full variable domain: DVKVTQSSRYLVKRTGEKVFLECVQDMDHENMFWYRQDPGLGLRLIYFSYDVKMKEKGDIPEGYSVSREKKERFSLILESASTNQTSMYLCASSLWEASTEAFFGQGTRLTVV.

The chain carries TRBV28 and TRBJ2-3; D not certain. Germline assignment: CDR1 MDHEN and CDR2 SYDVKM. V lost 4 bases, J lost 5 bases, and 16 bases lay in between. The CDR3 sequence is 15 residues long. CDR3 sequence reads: CASSSTRPWGDTQYF. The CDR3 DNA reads TGTGCCAGCAGTTCGACCCGTCCTTGGGGAGATACGCAGTATTTT. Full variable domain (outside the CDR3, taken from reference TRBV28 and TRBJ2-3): DVKVTQSSRYLVKRTGEKVFLECVQDMDHENMFWYRQDPGLGLRLIYFSYDVKMKEKGDIPEGYSVSREKKERFSLILESASTNQTSMYLCASSSTRPWGDTQYFGPGTRLTVL.

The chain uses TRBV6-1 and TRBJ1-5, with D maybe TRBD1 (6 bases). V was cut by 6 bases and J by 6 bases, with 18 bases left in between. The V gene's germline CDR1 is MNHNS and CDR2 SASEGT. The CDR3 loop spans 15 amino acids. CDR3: CASRPVTGLGQPQHF. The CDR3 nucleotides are TGTGCCAGCAGACCCGTAACAGGGTTGGGTCAGCCCCAGCATTTT.

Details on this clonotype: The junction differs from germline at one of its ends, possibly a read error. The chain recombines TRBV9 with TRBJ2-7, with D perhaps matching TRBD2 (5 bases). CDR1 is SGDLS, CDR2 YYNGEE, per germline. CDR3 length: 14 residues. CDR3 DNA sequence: TGTGCCGGCAGCGTAGAACTAGTACTCGGCGAGCAGTACTTC. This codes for CAGSVELVLGEQYF.

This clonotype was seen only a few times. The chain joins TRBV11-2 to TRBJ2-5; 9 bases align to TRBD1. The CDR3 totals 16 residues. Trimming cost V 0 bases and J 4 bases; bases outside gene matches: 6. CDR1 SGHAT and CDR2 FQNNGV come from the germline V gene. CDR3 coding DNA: TGTGCCAGCAGCTTAGATTGGACAGGGGTGGTAGAGACCCAGTACTTC. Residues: CASSLDWTGVVETQYF. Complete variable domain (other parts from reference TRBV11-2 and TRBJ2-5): EAGVAQSPRYKIIEKRQSVAFWCNPISGHATLYWYQQILGQGPKLLIQFQNNGVVDDSQLPKDRFSAERLKGVDSTLKIQPAKLEDSAVYLCASSLDWTGVVETQYFGPGTRLLVL.

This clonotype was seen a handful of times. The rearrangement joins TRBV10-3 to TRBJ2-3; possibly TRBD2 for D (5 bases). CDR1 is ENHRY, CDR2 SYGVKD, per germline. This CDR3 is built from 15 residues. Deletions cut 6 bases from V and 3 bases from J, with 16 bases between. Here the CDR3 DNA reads TGTGCCATCAGAGCGGCGGGTCAGGTTACAGATACGCAGTATTTT. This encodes CAIRAAGQVTDTQYF.

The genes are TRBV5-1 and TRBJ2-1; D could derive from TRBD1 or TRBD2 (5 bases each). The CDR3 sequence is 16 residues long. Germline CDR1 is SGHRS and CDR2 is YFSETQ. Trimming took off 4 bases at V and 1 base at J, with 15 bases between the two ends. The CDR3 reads CASSPLMGVSYNEQFF. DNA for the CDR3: TGCGCCAGCAGCCCCTTAATGGGGGTATCCTACAATGAGCAGTTCTTC.

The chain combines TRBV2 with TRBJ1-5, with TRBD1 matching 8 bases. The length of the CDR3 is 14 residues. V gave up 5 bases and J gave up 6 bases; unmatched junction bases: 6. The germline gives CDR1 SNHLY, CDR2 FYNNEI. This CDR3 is CASSPGQVGQPQHF. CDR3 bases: TGTGCCAGCAGTCCGGGACAGGTGGGTCAGCCCCAGCATTTT.

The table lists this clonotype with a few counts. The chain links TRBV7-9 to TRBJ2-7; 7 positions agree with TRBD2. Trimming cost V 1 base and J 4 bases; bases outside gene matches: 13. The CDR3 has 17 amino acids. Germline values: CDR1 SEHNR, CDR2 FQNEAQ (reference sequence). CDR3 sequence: CASSLGLRGTKNYEQYF. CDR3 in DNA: TGTGCCAGCAGCTTAGGGTTGCGGGGGACGAAAAATTACGAGCAGTACTTC.

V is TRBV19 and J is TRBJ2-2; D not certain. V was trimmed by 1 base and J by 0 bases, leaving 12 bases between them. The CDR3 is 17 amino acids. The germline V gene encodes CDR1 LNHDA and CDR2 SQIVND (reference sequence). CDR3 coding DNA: TGTGCCAGTAGTATAGCCTGGATGGACGCGAACACCGGGGAGCTGTTTTTT. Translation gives CASSIAWMDANTGELFF.

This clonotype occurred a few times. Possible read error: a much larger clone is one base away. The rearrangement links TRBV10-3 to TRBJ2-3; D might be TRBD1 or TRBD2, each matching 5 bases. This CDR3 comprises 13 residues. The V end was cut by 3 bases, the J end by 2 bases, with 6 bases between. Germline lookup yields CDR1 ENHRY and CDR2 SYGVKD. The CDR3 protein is CAISDGATDTQYF. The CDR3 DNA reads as TGTGCCATCAGTGACGGGGCCACAGATACGCAGTATTTT.

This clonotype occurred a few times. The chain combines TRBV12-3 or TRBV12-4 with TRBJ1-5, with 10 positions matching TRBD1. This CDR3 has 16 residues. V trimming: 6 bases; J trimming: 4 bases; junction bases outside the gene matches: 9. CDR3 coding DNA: TGTGCCAGCAGCACGGACAGGGGGGTAATTAATCAGCCCCAGCATTTT. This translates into CASSTDRGVINQPQHF.

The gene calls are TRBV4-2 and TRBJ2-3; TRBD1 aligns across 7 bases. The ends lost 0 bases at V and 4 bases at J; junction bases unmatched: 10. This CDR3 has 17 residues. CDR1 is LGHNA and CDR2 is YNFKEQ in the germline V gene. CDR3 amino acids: CASSQDPGQLKADTQYF. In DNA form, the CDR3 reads TGTGCCAGCAGCCAAGACCCGGGACAGCTAAAGGCAGATACGCAGTATTTT.

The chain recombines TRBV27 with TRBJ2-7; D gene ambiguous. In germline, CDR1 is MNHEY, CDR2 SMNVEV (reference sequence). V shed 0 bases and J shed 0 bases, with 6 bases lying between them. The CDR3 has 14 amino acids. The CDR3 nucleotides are TGTGCCAGCAGTTTATCGATCCCCTCCTACGAGCAGTACGTC. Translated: CASSLSIPSYEQYV.

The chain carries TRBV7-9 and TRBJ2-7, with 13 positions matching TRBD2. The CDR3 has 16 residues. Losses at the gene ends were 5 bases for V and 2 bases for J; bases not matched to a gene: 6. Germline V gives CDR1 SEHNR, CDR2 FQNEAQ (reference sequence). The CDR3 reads CASSPPTSGGTYEQYF. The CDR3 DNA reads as TGTGCCAGCAGCCCGCCGACTAGCGGGGGGACCTACGAGCAGTACTTC.

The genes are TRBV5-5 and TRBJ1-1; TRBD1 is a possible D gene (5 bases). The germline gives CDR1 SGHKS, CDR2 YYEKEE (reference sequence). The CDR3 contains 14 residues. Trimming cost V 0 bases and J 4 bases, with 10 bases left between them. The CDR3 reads CASSLAHGTTEAFF. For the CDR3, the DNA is TGTGCCAGCAGCTTGGCCCACGGGACCACTGAAGCTTTCTTT.

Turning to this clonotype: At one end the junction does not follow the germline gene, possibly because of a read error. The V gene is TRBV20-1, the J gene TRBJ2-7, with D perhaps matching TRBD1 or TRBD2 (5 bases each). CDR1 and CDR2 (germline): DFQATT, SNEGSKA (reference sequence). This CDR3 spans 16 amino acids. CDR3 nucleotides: TGCTGTGCTACCAGGGACGTCACACAGCGAACCTACGAGCAGTACTTC. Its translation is CCATRDVTQRTYEQYF.